Below are 24 T cell receptor beta chains sequenced from a single sample in a study of OX40 agonist ivuxolimab in advanced cancers. Method: immunoSEQ multiplex PCR; TCRdb's copy keeps in-frame clones and lacks some. The data contain tens of thousands of clones, 85% to 90% of them singletons. This specimen consisted of CD4+ or CD8+ T cells sorted from blood, obtained in a trial of the OX40 agonist ivuxolimab. The receptor set was obtained from an adult with an advanced solid tumor such as melanoma, head and neck, liver or kidney cancer.

The J gene is TRBJ1-6, the V gene TRBV9; D not certain. V lost 2 bases to trimming and J lost 13 bases, with 13 bases between them. CDR1 and CDR2 from the germline V gene are SGDLS and YYNGEE. This CDR3 has 13 amino acids. This chain's CDR3 is CASSVRYTDPLHF. Written as DNA, the CDR3 is TGTGCCAGCAGCGTCCGTTACACGGATCCCCTCCACTTT.

The chain employs TRBV5-5 and TRBJ2-7, with D perhaps matching TRBD2 (5 bases). The CDR3 contains 14 residues. Trimming pared 0 bases from V and 2 bases from J, leaving 9 bases between. Germline V gene sequence: CDR1 SGHKS, CDR2 YYEKEE (reference sequence). This CDR3 reads CASSLGTGPYEQYF. CDR3 bases: TGTGCCAGCAGCTTGGGGACTGGTCCCTACGAGCAGTACTTC.

CDR3 region: CAWSASRGSSNQPQHF. CDR3 nucleotide sequence: TGTGCCTGGAGTGCCTCCAGGGGGTCTAGCAATCAGCCCCAGCATTTT. The chain couples TRBV30 to TRBJ1-5, with 7 bases fitting TRBD1. The CDR3 consists of 16 residues. The J segment lost 0 bases and the V segment lost 1 base, leaving 6 bases of the junction unmatched. Germline loops: CDR1 GTSNPN, CDR2 SVGIG (reference sequence). The whole variable domain, filled in from reference TRBV30 and TRBJ1-5, reads SQTIHQWPATLVQPVGSPLSLECTVEGTSNPNLYWYRQAAGRGLQLLFYSVGIGQISSEVPQNLSASRPQDRQFILSSKKLLLSDSGFYLCAWSASRGSSNQPQHFGDGTRLSIL.

The chain carries TRBV19 and TRBJ2-1; TRBD2 aligns across 11 bases. Trimming removed 10 bases from V and 4 bases from J; junction bases left unmatched: 6. CDR1 is LNHDA, CDR2 SQIVND, per germline (reference sequence). This CDR3 is built from 14 residues. CDR3 protein: CATAGLAVYNEQFF. CDR3 DNA: TGTGCCACCGCGGGACTAGCGGTATACAATGAGCAGTTCTTC. The full variable domain, in which reference TRBV19 and TRBJ2-1 provide the parts outside the CDR3, is DGGITQSPKYLFRKEGQNVTLSCEQNLNHDAMYWYRQDPGQGLRLIYYSQIVNDFQKGDIAEGYSVSREKKESFPLTVTSAQKNPTAFYLCATAGLAVYNEQFFGPGTRLTVL.

In regard to this clone: Other DNA variants within this sample encode the same CDR3. The chain recombines TRBV10-3 with TRBJ1-1; no clear D gene. V was trimmed by 4 bases and J by 0 bases, leaving 18 bases between them. CDR3 size: 17 residues. Germline lookup yields CDR1 ENHRY and CDR2 SYGVKD. The CDR3 region has the DNA TGTGCCATCAGTGTGCAAAGCGGACGGAGCTTGAACACTGAAGCTTTCTTT. It codes for CAISVQSGRSLNTEAFF.

The chain is built from TRBV19 and TRBJ2-7; possible D gene TRBD1, 5 bases. The CDR3 consists of 13 residues. The germline V gene has CDR1 LNHDA and CDR2 SQIVND (reference sequence). Trimming took off 6 bases at V and 0 bases at J, with 9 bases between the two ends. Here the CDR3 DNA reads TGTGCCAGTAGCAATCAGGGCTCCTACGAGCAGTACTTC. Translation: CASSNQGSYEQYF.

The CDR3 DNA sequence: TGTGCCAGCAGCCTGGGATGGGGAGGGTACAATGAGCAGTTCTTC. Encoded protein: CASSLGWGGYNEQFF. V gene TRBV5-6 combines with J gene TRBJ2-1; the match to TRBD2 covers 7 bases. The CDR3 totals 15 residues. V lost 4 bases to trimming and J lost 4 bases; unmatched junction nucleotides: 8. From germline, CDR1 is SGHDT and CDR2 YYEEEE. The full variable domain, rest sourced from reference TRBV5-6 and TRBJ2-1, is DAGVTQSPTHLIKTRGQQVTLRCSPKSGHDTVSWYQQALGQGPQFIFQYYEEEERQRGNFPDRFSGHQFPNYSSELNVNALLLGDSALYLCASSLGWGGYNEQFFGPGTRLTVL.

The J gene is TRBJ2-1, the V gene TRBV19; 14 bases match TRBD2. After removal of 1 base from V and 8 bases from J, the junction contained 7 bases not matched to a gene. Germline assignment: CDR1 LNHDA and CDR2 SQIVND (reference sequence). The CDR3 spans 17 residues. The CDR3 DNA reads as TGTGCCAGTAGTATAGTCAAGACTAGCGGGAGGGCCTATGAGCAGTTCTTC. This sequence encodes CASSIVKTSGRAYEQFF.

This sequence joins TRBV28 and TRBJ1-2, with D possibly TRBD1 on 5 matching bases. This CDR3 has 14 residues. Trimming took 4 bases from V and 4 from J, leaving 13 bases between them. From germline, CDR1 is MDHEN and CDR2 SYDVKM. The CDR3 DNA follows: TGTGCCAGCAGTTATCTCGGGACCTCCTATGGCTACACCTTC. This translates into CASSYLGTSYGYTF.

The rearrangement joins TRBV6-5 to TRBJ2-2; weak D call: TRBD1 (5 bases). The germline CDR1 and CDR2 sequences are MNHEY and SVGAGI. The CDR3 length is 13 residues. Trimming took off 2 bases at V and 6 bases at J, with 7 bases between the two ends. In DNA, the CDR3 is TGTGCCAGCAGTTACAAGGGGCCCGGGGAGCTGTTTTTT. This codes for CASSYKGPGELFF.

The rearrangement links TRBV6-5 to TRBJ1-3; 7 bases are shared with TRBD1. Germline CDR1 is MNHEY and CDR2 is SVGAGI. After removal of 5 bases from V and 2 bases from J, the junction contained 6 bases not matched to a gene. The CDR3 sequence is 15 residues long. The CDR3 loop is CASSRQGGTGNTIYF. The CDR3 nucleotides are TGTGCCAGCAGTAGACAGGGTGGCACTGGAAACACCATATATTTT.

The rearrangement links TRBV5-1 to TRBJ2-3; TRBD1 aligns across 10 bases. V dropped 4 bases and J dropped 1; count of bases not matched to a gene: 3. Looked up from germline, CDR1 is SGHRS and CDR2 is YFSETQ. The CDR3 is 15 residues long. The CDR3 protein is CASSPGTGGTDTQYF. CDR3 DNA sequence: TGCGCCAGCAGCCCCGGGACAGGGGGCACAGATACGCAGTATTTT.

J is TRBJ2-2 and V is TRBV4-1; 11 bases agree with TRBD2. The CDR3 consists of 15 residues. Germline V gene sequence: CDR1 MGHRA, CDR2 YSYEKL. V lost 1 base to trimming and J lost 9 bases; unmatched junction nucleotides: 4. This CDR3 is CASSQGLAGSWELFF. CDR3 in DNA: TGCGCCAGCAGCCAAGGACTAGCGGGGAGTTGGGAGCTGTTTTTT.

The chain recombines TRBV5-1 with TRBJ2-1; 8 bases are shared with TRBD2. Germline trimming cut 3 bases from V and 6 bases from J; bases unmatched to any gene: 8. The CDR3 sequence is 15 residues long. The germline gives CDR1 SGHRS, CDR2 YFSETQ. The CDR3: CASSYSSGTFNEQFF. CDR3 nucleotides: TGCGCCAGCAGCTATAGTAGCGGGACCTTCAATGAGCAGTTCTTC.

The chain uses TRBV5-6 and TRBJ1-2; D perhaps matches TRBD1 (5 bases). The CDR3 runs to 14 residues. Germline-derived CDR1 and CDR2 are SGHDT and YYEEEE. Trimming shortened V by 0 bases and J by 2 bases, and 8 bases separated the two germline ends. CDR3 sequence (DNA): TGTGCCAGCAGCTTGGGGCAGGGAAACTATGGCTACACCTTC. Translation gives CASSLGQGNYGYTF.

This clone was detected once. The CDR3 nucleotides read TGTGCCAGCAGTAGAGATAACACCGGGGAGCTGTTTTTT. It is translated as CASSRDNTGELFF. The J gene is TRBJ2-2, the V gene TRBV11-3; D not resolved. Germline V gives CDR1 SGHNT, CDR2 YENEEA. V was cut by 6 bases and J by 2 bases, with 7 bases left in between. CDR3 length: 13 residues.

The chain carries TRBV6-6 and TRBJ2-1, with 11 bases aligning to TRBD1. The J segment lost 9 bases and the V segment lost 6 bases, leaving 7 bases of the junction unmatched. The CDR3 sequence is 14 residues long. Germline V gene sequence: CDR1 MNHNY, CDR2 SVGAGI (reference sequence). CDR3 DNA: TGTGCCAGCAGAAGGGACAGGGGGTCCTTTGAGCAGTTCTTC. It yields the protein CASRRDRGSFEQFF.

The gene calls are TRBV19 and TRBJ2-3; 7 bases are shared with TRBD1. Trimming took 5 bases from V and 4 from J; bases not matched to a gene: 6. CDR1 is LNHDA and CDR2 is SQIVND in the germline V gene (reference sequence). The length of the CDR3 is 14 residues. Here the CDR3 reads CASSSTGLADTQYF. Written as DNA, the CDR3 is TGTGCCAGTAGTTCGACAGGGCTCGCAGATACGCAGTATTTT.

This chain links TRBV29-1 with TRBJ1-5; D is possibly TRBD1 (5 bases). Trimming left V 4 bases short and J 0 bases short, with 10 bases between. From germline, CDR1 is SQVTM and CDR2 ANQGSEA. CDR3 length: 14 residues. Here the CDR3 reads CSVGGGGSNQPQHF. The CDR3 DNA reads TGCAGCGTTGGGGGGGGAGGTAGCAATCAGCCCCAGCATTTT.

The chain recombines TRBV5-6 with TRBJ2-5; 10 bases are a match to TRBD2. Germline CDR1 SGHDT, CDR2 YYEEEE. This CDR3 contains 16 residues. V was pared by 2 bases and J by 2 bases, with 6 bases of the junction left unmatched. CDR3: CASSFSLAGYQETQYF. The CDR3 DNA reads TGTGCCAGCAGCTTCTCACTAGCGGGATATCAAGAGACCCAGTACTTC.

The rearrangement uses TRBV18 and TRBJ1-2, with a tentative D call TRBD1 (6 bases). This CDR3 spans 14 amino acids. The ends were cut back, 5 bases at V and 4 bases at J, with 14 bases in the middle. Germline V gene sequence: CDR1 KGHSH, CDR2 LQKENI. Here the CDR3 DNA reads TGTGCCAGCTCAACGACAGGCAGCACCTATGGCTACACCTTC. It translates to CASSTTGSTYGYTF.

This clone was detected only once. The rearrangement uses TRBV15 and TRBJ2-2, with D tentatively TRBD1 (6 bases). V lost 5 bases and J lost 14, with 27 bases in between. The CDR3 is 16 amino acids. The V gene's germline CDR1 is LNHNV and CDR2 YYDKDF (reference sequence). The CDR3 DNA is TGTGCCACCAGCCCCATCGAGCCTACAGGGCGCTACAAACTGTTTTTT. This translates into CATSPIEPTGRYKLFF.

The rearrangement uses TRBV5-1 and TRBJ2-3, with 10 bases fitting TRBD1. Germline CDR1 is SGHRS and CDR2 is YFSETQ. The CDR3 sequence is 13 residues long. After removal of 4 bases from V and 6 bases from J, the junction contained 2 bases not matched to a gene. The CDR3 sequence is CASSGQGVDTQYF. CDR3 DNA sequence: TGCGCCAGCAGCGGACAGGGGGTGGATACGCAGTATTTT.

The rearrangement links TRBV6-1 to TRBJ1-2; 7 bases map to TRBD1. The V segment lost 5 bases and the J segment 9 bases; nucleotides outside the gene matches: 9. The germline CDR1 and CDR2 sequences are MNHNS and SASEGT. The CDR3 consists of 13 residues. The CDR3 coding sequence is TGTGCCAGCAGTATTCGGGACAGTGGTAGCTACACCTTC. This codes for CASSIRDSGSYTF.